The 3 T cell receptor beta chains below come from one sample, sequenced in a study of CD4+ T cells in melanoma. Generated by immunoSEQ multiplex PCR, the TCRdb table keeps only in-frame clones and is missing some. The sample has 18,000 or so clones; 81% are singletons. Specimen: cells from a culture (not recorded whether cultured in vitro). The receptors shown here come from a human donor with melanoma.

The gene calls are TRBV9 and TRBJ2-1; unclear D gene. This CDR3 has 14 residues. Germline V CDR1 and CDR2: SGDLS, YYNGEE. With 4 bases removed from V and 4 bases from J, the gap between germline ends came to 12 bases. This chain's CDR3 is CASSPRLPYNEQFF. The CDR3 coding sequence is TGTGCCAGCAGCCCCCGACTTCCTTACAATGAGCAGTTCTTC. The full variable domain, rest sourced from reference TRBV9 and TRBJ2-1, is DSGVTQTPKHLITATGQRVTLRCSPRSGDLSVYWYQQSLDQGLQFLIQYYNGEERAKGNILERFSAQQFPDLHSELNLSSLELGDSALYFCASSPRLPYNEQFFGPGTRLTVL.

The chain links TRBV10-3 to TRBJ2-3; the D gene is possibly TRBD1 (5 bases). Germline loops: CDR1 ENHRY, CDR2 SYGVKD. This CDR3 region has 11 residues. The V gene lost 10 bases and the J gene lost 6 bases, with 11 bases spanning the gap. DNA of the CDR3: TGTGCCACCACAGGCGCGGATACGCAGTATTTT. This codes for CATTGADTQYF.

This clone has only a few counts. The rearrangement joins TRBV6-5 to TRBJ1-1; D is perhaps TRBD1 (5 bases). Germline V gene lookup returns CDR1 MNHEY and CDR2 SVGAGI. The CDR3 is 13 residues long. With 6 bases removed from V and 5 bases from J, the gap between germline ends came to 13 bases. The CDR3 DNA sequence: TGTGCCAGCAGGACACCTAAGGGGACTGAAGCTTTCTTT. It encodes CASRTPKGTEAFF.